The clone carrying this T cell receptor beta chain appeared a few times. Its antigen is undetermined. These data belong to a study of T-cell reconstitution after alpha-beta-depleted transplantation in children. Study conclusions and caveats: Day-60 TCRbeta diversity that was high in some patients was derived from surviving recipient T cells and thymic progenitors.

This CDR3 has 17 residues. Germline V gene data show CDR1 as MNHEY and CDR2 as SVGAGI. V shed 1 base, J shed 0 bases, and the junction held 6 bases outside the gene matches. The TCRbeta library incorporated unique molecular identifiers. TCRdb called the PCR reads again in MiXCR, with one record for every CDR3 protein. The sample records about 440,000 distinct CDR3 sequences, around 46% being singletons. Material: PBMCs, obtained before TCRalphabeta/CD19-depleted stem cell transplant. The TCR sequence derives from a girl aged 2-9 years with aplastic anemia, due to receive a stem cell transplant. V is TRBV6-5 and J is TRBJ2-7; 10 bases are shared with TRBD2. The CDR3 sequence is CASSYLAGGRSSYEQYF. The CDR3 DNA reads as TGTGCCAGCAGTTACTTAGCGGGAGGCCGAAGCTCCTACGAGCAGTACTTC.